This T cell receptor (beta chain) is from a study of T cell responses to AZD1222 COVID-19 vaccine. Study-level points and caveats: Clonal diversity was possibly underestimated, and white British individuals and females predominated among donors.

Unmatched junction bases numbered 5, after V lost 3 bases and J lost 7 bases. The length of the CDR3 is 14 residues. The germline V gene encodes CDR1 MGHRA and CDR2 YSYEKL. TCRdb's copy holds only in-frame clones and misses some; the assay was immunoSEQ multiplex PCR. Among more than 150,000 clones listed, about 87% were seen once. Details on this clone: Its antigen remains unidentified.

J is TRBJ2-7 and V is TRBV4-1; 11 bases align to TRBD1. The receptor's source is an adult who received the AZD1222 COVID-19 vaccine. The source was peripheral blood, collected 28 days after the second AZD1222 dose. DNA of the CDR3: TGCGCCAGCAGCCAGGACAGGGGGCTGAAGGAGCAGTACTTC. This codes for CASSQDRGLKEQYF.